This TCR beta chain was captured by sequencing in a study of blood T cell repertoires in COVID-19. Overall study: Acute and convalescent COVID-19 specimens originated in the United States, Italy and Spain.

V shed 4 bases and J 0 bases; nucleotides not matched to a gene: 9. This CDR3 spans 18 amino acids. CDR1 is SGHRS, CDR2 YFSETQ, per germline. Per the original methods: Amplification from reference gene primers served as the basis for estimated nucleated cell counts. Profiled with immunoSEQ multiplex PCR; TCRdb holds only in-frame clones, not every one. The DNA was the basis for D and trimming; V, J and clone size are from that table. Altogether approximately 120,000 clones are present, 60% to 85% being singletons, with the ten largest covering over 15%. This clonotype originated in a man at least 80 years old with acute or convalescent COVID-19. The sequenced sample consisted of peripheral blood. The chain is built from TRBV5-1 and TRBJ2-1, with TRBD2 matching over 11 bases. This CDR3 is CASSLGTSGRNSYNEQFF. The CDR3 nucleotides read TGCGCCAGCAGCCTGGGGACTAGCGGACGAAACTCCTACAATGAGCAGTTCTTC.